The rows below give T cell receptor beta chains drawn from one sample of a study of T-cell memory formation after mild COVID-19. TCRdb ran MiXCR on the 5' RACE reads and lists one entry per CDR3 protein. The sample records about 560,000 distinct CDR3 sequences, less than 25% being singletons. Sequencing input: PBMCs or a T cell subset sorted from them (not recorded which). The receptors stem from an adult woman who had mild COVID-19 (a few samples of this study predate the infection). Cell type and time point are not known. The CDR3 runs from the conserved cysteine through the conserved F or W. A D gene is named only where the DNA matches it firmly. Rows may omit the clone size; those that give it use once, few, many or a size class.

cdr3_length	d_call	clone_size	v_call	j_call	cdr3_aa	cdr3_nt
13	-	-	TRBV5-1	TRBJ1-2	CASSLGGQYGYTF	TGCGCCAGCAGCTTGGGGGGGCAATATGGCTACACCTTC
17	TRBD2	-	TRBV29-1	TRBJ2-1	CSVEGFVGGSSYNEQFF	TGCAGCGTTGAAGGCTTCGTAGGCGGGAGCTCCTACAATGAGCAGTTCTTC
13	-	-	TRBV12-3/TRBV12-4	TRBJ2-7	CASSSAVSYEQYF	TGTGCCAGCAGTTCTGCGGTGTCCTACGAGCAGTACTTC
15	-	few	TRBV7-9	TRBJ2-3	CASSSLRGSQDTQYF	TGTGCCAGCAGCTCACTGAGGGGTTCGCAAGATACGCAGTATTTT
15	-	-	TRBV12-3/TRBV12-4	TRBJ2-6	CASSPGALTLSVLTF	TGTGCCAGCAGCCCCGGGGCATTGACCCTCTCGGTCCTGACTTTC
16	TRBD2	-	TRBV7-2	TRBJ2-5	CASSLRASGEVETQYF	TGTGCCAGCAGCTTAAGAGCTAGCGGGGAGGTAGAGACCCAGTACTTC
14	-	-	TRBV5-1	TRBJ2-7	CASSLGRSAWEQYF	TGCGCCAGCAGCTTGGGACGGTCAGCGTGGGAGCAGTACTTC
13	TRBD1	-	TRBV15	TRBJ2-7	CATSRDRGSEQYF	TGTGCCACCAGCCGGGACAGGGGTTCCGAGCAGTACTTC
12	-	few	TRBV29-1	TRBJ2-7	CSVEGGPYEQYF	TGCAGCGTTGAGGGCGGACCCTACGAGCAGTACTTC
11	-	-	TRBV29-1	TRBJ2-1	CSVGGAGEQFF	TGCAGCGTAGGTGGCGCGGGTGAGCAGTTCTTC
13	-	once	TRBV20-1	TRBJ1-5	CSATLAPDQPQHF	TGCAGTGCCACATTGGCCCCGGATCAGCCCCAGCATTTT
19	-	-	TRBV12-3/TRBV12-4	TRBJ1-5	CASSLATRGSGYSNQPQHF	TGTGCCAGCAGTTTAGCGACCCGGGGTAGTGGATATAGCAATCAGCCCCAGCATTTT
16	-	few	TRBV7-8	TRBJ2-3	CASSLQGPRSTDTQYF	TGTGCCAGCAGCCTCCAGGGGCCCCGTAGCACAGATACGCAGTATTTT
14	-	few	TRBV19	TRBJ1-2	CASSIRQPKEGYTF	TGTGCCAGTAGTATACGCCAGCCCAAGGAAGGCTACACCTTC
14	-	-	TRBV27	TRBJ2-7	CASSSRVTSYEQYF	TGTGCCAGCAGTAGTAGGGTCACCTCCTACGAGCAGTACTTC
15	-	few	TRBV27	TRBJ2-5	CASESLGLGSETQYF	TGTGCCAGTGAATCCCTGGGATTGGGTTCGGAGACCCAGTACTTC
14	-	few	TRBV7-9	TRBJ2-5	CASSLTEIQETQYF	TGTGCCAGCAGCTTGACAGAAATTCAAGAGACCCAGTACTTC
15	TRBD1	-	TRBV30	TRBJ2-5	CAWSPGTGRQETQYF	TGTGCCTGGAGTCCCGGGACAGGGAGACAAGAGACCCAGTACTTC
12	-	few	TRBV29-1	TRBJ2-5	CSVLPGGETQYF	TGCAGCGTTCTTCCGGGTGGGGAGACCCAGTACTTC
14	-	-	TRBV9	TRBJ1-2	CASSVEGGPYGYTF	TGTGCCAGCAGCGTAGAGGGGGGCCCGTATGGCTACACCTTC
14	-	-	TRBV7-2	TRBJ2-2	CASSFIANTGELFF	TGTGCCAGCAGCTTCATAGCGAACACCGGGGAGCTGTTTTTT
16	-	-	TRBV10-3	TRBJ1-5	CAISEYRERSNQPQHF	TGTGCCATCAGTGAGTACAGGGAGAGGAGCAATCAGCCCCAGCATTTT
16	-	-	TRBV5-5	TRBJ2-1	CASSLAGIQGYNEQFF	TGTGCCAGCAGCTTGGCAGGGATACAGGGCTACAATGAGCAGTTCTTC
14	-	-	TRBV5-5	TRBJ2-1	CASSLVAIANEQFF	TGTGCCAGCAGCCTGGTGGCCATCGCCAATGAGCAGTTCTTC
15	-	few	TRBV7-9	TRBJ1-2	CASSLAGQDNYGYTF	TGTGCCAGCAGCTTAGCGGGGCAGGATAACTATGGCTACACCTTC
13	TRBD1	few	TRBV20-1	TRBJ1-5	CSARYRGGQPQHF	TGCAGTGCTCGGTACAGGGGCGGTCAGCCCCAGCATTTT
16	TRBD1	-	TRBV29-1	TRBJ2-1	CSFSLRDRGSYNEQFF	TGCAGCTTTTCCCTCCGGGACAGGGGATCCTACAATGAGCAGTTCTTC
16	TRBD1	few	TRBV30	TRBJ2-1	CAWSVRKGQGINEQFF	TGTGCCTGGAGTGTACGGAAGGGACAGGGGATCAATGAGCAGTTCTTC
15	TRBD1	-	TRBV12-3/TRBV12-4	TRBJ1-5	CASSLDRGLNQPQHF	TGTGCCAGCAGTTTGGACAGGGGCCTGAATCAGCCCCAGCATTTT
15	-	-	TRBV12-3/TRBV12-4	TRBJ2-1	CASSFVGAVVNEKFF	TGTGCCAGCAGTTTCGTGGGAGCGGTTGTGAATGAGAAGTTCTTC
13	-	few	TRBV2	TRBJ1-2	CASPRLVNYGYTF	TGTGCCAGCCCGAGACTGGTTAACTATGGCTACACCTTC
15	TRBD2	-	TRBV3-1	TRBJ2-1	CASSQSGGAYNEQFF	TGTGCCAGCAGCCAGAGCGGGGGGGCTTACAATGAGCAGTTCTTC
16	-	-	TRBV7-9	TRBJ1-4	CASSPTSGATNEKLFF	TGTGCCAGCAGCCCAACCTCTGGAGCAACTAATGAAAAACTGTTTTTT
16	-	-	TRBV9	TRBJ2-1	CASSVAMRRSYNEQFF	TGTGCCAGCAGCGTAGCCATGCGACGATCCTACAATGAGCAGTTCTTC
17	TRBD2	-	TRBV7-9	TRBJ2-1	CASSKDTGLANYNEQFF	TGTGCCAGCAGCAAAGATACGGGACTAGCGAATTACAATGAGCAGTTCTTC
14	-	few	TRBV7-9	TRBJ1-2	CASSLVGPNYGYTF	TGTGCCAGCAGCTTAGTTGGCCCTAACTATGGCTACACCTTC
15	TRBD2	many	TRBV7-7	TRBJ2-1	CASSSTSGRWNEQFF	TGTGCTAGCAGCTCAACTAGCGGGAGGTGGAATGAGCAGTTCTTC
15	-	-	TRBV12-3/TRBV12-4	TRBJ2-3	CASSFKSYSTDTQYF	TGTGCCAGCAGTTTTAAGAGCTACAGCACAGATACGCAGTATTTT
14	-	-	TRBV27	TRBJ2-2	CASTLSPRAGELFF	TGTGCCAGCACCCTCTCCCCTCGAGCGGGGGAGCTGTTTTTT
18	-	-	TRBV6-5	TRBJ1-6	CASRGTDRINSYNSPLHF	TGTGCCAGCAGGGGTACAGACCGGATTAACTCCTATAATTCACCCCTCCACTTT
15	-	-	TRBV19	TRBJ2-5	CASSILGEFQETQYF	TGTGCCAGTAGTATTTTAGGAGAATTCCAAGAGACCCAGTACTTC
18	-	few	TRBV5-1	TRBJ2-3	CASSLDGVGSMYTDTQYF	TGCGCCAGCAGCTTGGACGGGGTAGGGTCTATGTACACAGATACGCAGTATTTT
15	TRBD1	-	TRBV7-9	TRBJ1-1	CASSITGDMNTEAFF	TGTGCCAGCAGCATAACAGGGGACATGAACACTGAAGCTTTCTTT
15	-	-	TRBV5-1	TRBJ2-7	CASSSRPPGNNEQYF	TGCGCCAGCAGCTCCAGGCCCCCAGGGAATAACGAGCAGTACTTC
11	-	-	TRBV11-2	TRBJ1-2	CARAGLGGYTF	TGTGCCAGGGCGGGGTTAGGTGGCTACACCTTC
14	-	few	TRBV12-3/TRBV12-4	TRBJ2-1	CASSLTPFYNEQFF	TGTGCCAGCAGTTTAACCCCTTTCTACAATGAGCAGTTCTTC
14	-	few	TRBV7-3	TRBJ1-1	CASSLGNSNTEAFF	TGTGCCAGCAGCTTAGGGAACTCAAACACTGAAGCTTTCTTT
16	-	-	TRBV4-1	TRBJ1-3	CASSQDSGYSGNTIYF	TGCGCCAGCAGCCAAGATTCGGGCTACTCTGGAAACACCATATATTTT
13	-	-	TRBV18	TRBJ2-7	CASSPPMVDEQYF	TGTGCCAGCTCACCACCCATGGTTGACGAGCAGTACTTC
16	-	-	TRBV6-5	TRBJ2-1	CASSYSSRGGYNEQFF	TGTGCCAGCAGTTACTCCTCTAGGGGGGGATACAATGAGCAGTTCTTC
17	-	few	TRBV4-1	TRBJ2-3	CASSQDSAFPYTDTQYF	TGCGCCAGCAGCCAAGATTCTGCATTTCCTTATACAGATACGCAGTATTTT
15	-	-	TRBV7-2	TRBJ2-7	CASSFQAGSSYEQYF	TGTGCCAGCAGCTTTCAGGCGGGGAGCTCCTACGAGCAGTACTTC
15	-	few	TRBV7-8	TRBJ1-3	CASSLEYKAGNTIYF	TGTGCCAGCAGCTTAGAGTATAAGGCCGGAAACACCATATATTTT